The 11 T cell receptor beta chains below all came from one sample that was sequenced in a study of PD-1 blockade in classical Hodgkin lymphoma. Method: immunoSEQ multiplex PCR; TCRdb's copy keeps in-frame clones and lacks some. The table shows over 80,000 clones, with around nine tenths occurring only once. No patient escaped relapse after autologous stem cell transplantation, and brentuximab vedotin exposure varied. The starting material was peripheral blood mononuclear cells (PBMCs), obtained at baseline. The receptors come from a human donor with classical Hodgkin lymphoma.

The CDR3 loop is CASSRDRLPTSEQYF. The CDR3 coding sequence is TGCGCCAGCAGCCGGGACAGACTTCCGACTTCCGAGCAGTACTTC. This chain uses TRBV23-1 with TRBJ2-7; the match to TRBD1 covers 7 bases. TRBV23-1 is noted as an ORF with a role that remains uncertain. V lost 6 bases to trimming and J lost 6 bases; unmatched junction nucleotides: 14. This CDR3 is built from 15 residues.

This chain connects TRBV9 to TRBJ2-5, with D possibly TRBD1 on 5 matching bases. Trimming took 4 bases from V and 4 from J, leaving 20 bases between them. CDR1 is SGDLS and CDR2 is YYNGEE in the germline V gene. The CDR3 is made up of 16 amino acids. DNA for the CDR3: TGTGCCAGCAGCCCCTATACAATGGGGCTAGGAGAGACCCAGTACTTC. The encoded protein is CASSPYTMGLGETQYF.

CDR3 amino acids: CASSDRGTDYGYTF. CDR3 sequence (DNA): TGTGCCAGTAGTGATCGGGGGACAGACTATGGCTACACCTTC. The chain couples TRBV19 to TRBJ1-2, with 7 bases that match TRBD1. CDR3 size: 14 residues. Unmatched junction bases numbered 6, after V lost 5 bases and J lost 3 bases. CDR1 and CDR2 (germline): LNHDA, SQIVND (reference sequence).

The chain employs TRBV28 and TRBJ2-7; D is undetermined. This CDR3 has 14 residues. Per the germline V gene, CDR1 is MDHEN and CDR2 is SYDVKM. V lost 3 bases and J 2 bases, leaving 11 bases between the germline ends. The CDR3 DNA follows: TGTGCCAGCAGTTTGTTACAAGGCCCCTACGAGCAGTACTTC. It yields the protein CASSLLQGPYEQYF.

The genes are TRBV6-6 and TRBJ2-1, with D perhaps matching TRBD2 (6 bases). V dropped 2 bases and J dropped 5 bases, with 13 bases sitting between them. From germline, CDR1 is MNHNY and CDR2 SVGAGI (reference sequence). The CDR3 length is 15 residues. CDR3 sequence: CASSYLGTGNNEQFF. The DNA for the CDR3 is TGTGCCAGCAGTTACCTCGGGACTGGAAACAATGAGCAGTTCTTC.

The V gene is TRBV27, the J gene TRBJ1-1; D call uncertain. V was cut by 5 bases and J by 7 bases, with 17 bases left in between. From germline, CDR1 is MNHEY and CDR2 SMNVEV (reference sequence). The CDR3 is made up of 14 amino acids. CDR3 in amino acids: CASSPQDVSYEAFF. The CDR3 bases are TGTGCCAGCAGTCCCCAGGACGTTTCATATGAAGCTTTCTTT.

J is TRBJ1-1 and V is TRBV29-1, with D unresolved. The germline gives CDR1 SQVTM, CDR2 ANQGSEA. The CDR3 has 11 amino acids. Trimming removed 8 bases at V and 11 bases at J, with 18 bases between. CDR3 DNA: TGCAGCACCCGATTTGGACTGACGGCTTTCTTT. This encodes CSTRFGLTAFF.

CDR3 sequence reads: CASSWQGNGEETQYF. CDR3 bases: TGTGCCAGCTCCTGGCAGGGTAATGGGGAAGAGACCCAGTACTTC. The genes are TRBV18 and TRBJ2-5, with D possibly being TRBD1 (5 bases). This CDR3 contains 15 residues. Germline V gene data show CDR1 as KGHSH and CDR2 as LQKENI. V lost 6 bases, J lost 3 bases, and 17 bases lay in between.

The chain is built from TRBV29-1 and TRBJ2-7; TRBD1 matches at 7 bases. Looked up from germline, CDR1 is SQVTM and CDR2 is ANQGSEA. The CDR3 is 14 amino acids. V lost 5 bases, J lost 3 bases, and 10 bases stayed unmatched. DNA for the CDR3: TGCAGCGTTTCTTCCCCGGGACAGCTCTACGAGCAGTACTTC. It translates to CSVSSPGQLYEQYF.

The chain is built from TRBV19 and TRBJ1-5; 8 bases match TRBD1. Germline trimming cut 5 bases from V and 6 bases from J; bases unmatched to any gene: 18. This CDR3 is built from 18 residues. Germline V gene sequence: CDR1 LNHDA, CDR2 SQIVND (reference sequence). CDR3 loop: CASSGLGLNTGGAQPQHF. CDR3 nucleotides: TGTGCCAGTAGTGGGTTGGGCCTAAATACAGGGGGAGCTCAGCCCCAGCATTTT.

The chain employs TRBV10-3 and TRBJ2-3, with 9 bases matching TRBD1. V was pared by 3 bases and J by 0 bases, with 7 bases of the junction left unmatched. This CDR3 region has 17 residues. CDR1 and CDR2 from the germline V gene are ENHRY and SYGVKD. The DNA for the CDR3 is TGTGCCATCAGTGACCCGAGACAGGGGGGGAGCACAGATACGCAGTATTTT. It specifies CAISDPRQGGSTDTQYF.